This T cell receptor (beta chain) was retrieved from a study of blood T cell repertoires in COVID-19. Study in general: Some COVID-19 samples were acute and others convalescent; all came from the United States, Italy and Spain. Sources were T cells, B-cell-depleted T cells, or PBMCs; the material itself was cDNA or gDNA.

Authors' data handling: Reference gene primer amplification yielded estimated nucleated cell counts. The protocol was immunoSEQ multiplex PCR, while the TCRdb copy is restricted to in-frame clones and leaves out a portion. The DNA gave D and trimming, while V, J and clone size come from that table. The sample includes more than 140,000 clones, around 80% of them seen just once. Germline CDR1 and CDR2: SGHVS and FQNEAQ. The junction had 6 bases not matched to a gene; V was cut back by 5 bases and J by 7 bases. The CDR3 is 13 residues long. Sequencing used peripheral blood. This receptor was taken from a woman aged 50 to 65 in a cohort sampled during active or convalescent COVID-19. This rearrangement joins TRBV7-8 to TRBJ1-2, with 8 bases that match TRBD1. CDR3 amino acids: CASSPNTGGGYTF. The DNA of the CDR3 is TGTGCCAGCAGCCCGAATACAGGGGGTGGCTACACCTTC.